This T cell receptor (beta chain) derives from a study of T cell responses to AZD1222 COVID-19 vaccine. The CDR3 loop spans 15 amino acids. In germline, CDR1 is SGHTA, CDR2 FQGTGA. Deletions cut 5 bases from V and 0 bases from J, with 12 bases between. Sequenced by immunoSEQ multiplex PCR; TCRdb stores in-frame clones only, minus some. The sample records approximately 210,000 clones, approximately 91% being singletons. Concerning this clone: Its matching antigen is unknown.

Study outcomes and limitations: Compared with day 0, the breadth and depth of the Spike-specific TCR repertoire rose significantly after two doses of AZD1222.

This receptor was obtained from an adult who received the AZD1222 COVID-19 vaccine. The source material was peripheral blood, sampled 28 days after the second AZD1222 dose. The rearrangement joins TRBV7-3 to TRBJ2-3, with D tentatively TRBD1 or TRBD2 (5 bases each). CDR3 in amino acids: CASSLRDRSTDTQYF. For the CDR3, the DNA is TGTGCCAGCAGCCTCCGGGACCGTAGCACAGATACGCAGTATTTT.